The 26 T cell receptor beta chains below all came from one sample that was sequenced in a study of blood T cells in healthy people across ages. Sample-barcoded 5' priming and a J-beta primer mix drove a second PCR of about 6 to 12 cycles. TCRdb reanalysed the 5' RACE reads using MiXCR and keeps one entry per CDR3 protein. The sample holds over 1,500,000 distinct CDR3 sequences, approximately 40% seen once. The sequenced sample consisted of blood. These TCRs come from a human donor in good health.

This clonotype turned up a few times. For the CDR3, the DNA is TGTGCCAGCAGTTACTCCAGAACAGGGAGCGAGCAGTACTTC. Amino acid sequence: CASSYSRTGSEQYF. The rearrangement uses TRBV6-5 and TRBJ2-7; TRBD1 is a possible D gene (6 bases). The V and J ends lost 0 bases and 6 bases respectively, with 12 bases between them. The length of the CDR3 is 14 residues. Germline V gene lookup returns CDR1 MNHEY and CDR2 SVGAGI.

The rearrangement links TRBV5-1 to TRBJ1-4, with 12 bases identical to TRBD1. The germline gives CDR1 SGHRS, CDR2 YFSETQ. Losses at the gene ends were 4 bases for V and 0 bases for J; bases not matched to a gene: 4. This CDR3 contains 17 residues. The CDR3 here is CASSAGTGGSTNEKLFF. CDR3 in DNA: TGCGCCAGCAGCGCAGGGACAGGGGGCTCAACTAATGAAAAACTGTTTTTT.

This clonotype was counted a few times. The rearrangement links TRBV5-1 to TRBJ2-5; TRBD2 is a possible D gene (6 bases). The J call is uncertain, as TRBJ2-7 better fits the DNA end. The germline gives CDR1 SGHRS, CDR2 YFSETQ. The CDR3 is 17 residues long. This CDR3 reads CASSLGTDLVAEYEQYF. The CDR3 DNA reads TGCGCCAGCAGCTTGGGGACTGACTTGGTAGCGGAATACGAGCAGTACTTC.

The chain is built from TRBV7-2 and TRBJ2-7; the match to TRBD2 covers 12 bases. The J call could be wrong; TRBJ2-5 is a better fit for the DNA end. CDR1 and CDR2 from the germline V gene are SGHTA and FQGNSA. CDR3 length equals 14 residues. The CDR3 loop is CASTTSGGGETQYF. The CDR3 coding sequence is TGTGCCAGTACGACTAGCGGGGGCGGGGAGACCCAGTACTTC.

V gene TRBV13 combines with J gene TRBJ2-5; TRBD2 aligns across 7 bases. The germline V gene encodes CDR1 PRHDT and CDR2 FYEKMQ (reference sequence). V trimming: 2 bases; J trimming: 5 bases; junction bases outside the gene matches: 8. The CDR3 is made up of 15 amino acids. Here the CDR3 reads CASSLLGAGDETQYF. In DNA, the CDR3 is TGTGCCAGCAGCTTACTAGGGGCGGGAGATGAGACCCAGTACTTC.

This clonotype was found a few times. The chain carries TRBV10-2 and TRBJ2-7; D possibly corresponds to TRBD2 (5 bases). The CDR3 totals 12 residues. Germline loops: CDR1 WSHSY, CDR2 SAAADI. V was pared by 7 bases and J by 5 bases, with 12 bases between. Here the CDR3 reads CASTEGANEQYF. CDR3 nucleotides: TGCGCCAGCACCGAGGGAGCGAACGAGCAGTACTTC.

The chain combines TRBV7-2 with TRBJ1-1, with 9 bases matching TRBD1. The CDR3 is made up of 15 amino acids. The J segment lost 7 bases and the V segment lost 3 bases, leaving 9 bases of the junction unmatched. Germline V gives CDR1 SGHTA, CDR2 FQGNSA. In nucleotides, the CDR3 is TGTGCCAGCAGCTTCTATTTACAGGGGGCAAATGAAGCTTTCTTT. It codes for CASSFYLQGANEAFF.

J is TRBJ2-7 and V is TRBV6-5; D uncertain. Germline CDR1 is MNHEY and CDR2 is SVGAGI. The V end was cut by 6 bases, the J end by 0 bases, with 9 bases between. The CDR3 is 13 residues long. CDR3 nucleotides: TGTGCCAGCAGAAACGGTCCCTCCTACGAGCAGTACTTC. Its protein product is CASRNGPSYEQYF.

About this clonotype itself: This sequence may be a read error, since a much larger clone differs from it by one base. The chain couples TRBV11-2 to TRBJ1-5; D unclear. CDR3 size: 13 residues. The germline CDR1 and CDR2 sequences are SGHAT and FQNNGV. Trimming shortened V by 2 bases and J by 2 bases, and 4 bases separated the two germline ends. The CDR3: CASSLFRNQPQHF. The DNA of the CDR3 is TGTGCCAGCAGCTTATTTCGCAATCAGCCCCAGCATTTT.

The chain combines TRBV12-3 or TRBV12-4 with TRBJ2-1, with D possibly called TRBD1 or TRBD2 (5 bases each). This CDR3 has 15 residues. V lost 7 bases to trimming and J lost 5 bases, with 18 bases between them. The CDR3 here is CASTSWSGPDNEQFF. CDR3 in DNA: TGTGCCAGCACCTCCTGGTCGGGACCGGACAATGAGCAGTTCTTC.

This clonotype was observed a few times. This sequence joins TRBV11-1 and TRBJ2-7, with D unclear. The CDR3 consists of 14 residues. Germline loops: CDR1 SGHAT, CDR2 FQDESV (reference sequence). Trimming removed 0 bases from V and 6 bases from J, with 12 bases in between. The CDR3: CASSLAAEGAEQYF. The CDR3 region has the DNA TGTGCCAGCAGCTTAGCCGCAGAAGGAGCCGAGCAGTACTTC.

The CDR3: CAISPLGQGDGNEQYF. The CDR3 DNA reads TGTGCCATCAGCCCCCTGGGGCAGGGGGACGGCAATGAGCAGTACTTC. V and J are TRBV10-3 and TRBJ2-5; 7 nucleotides agree with TRBD1. The CDR3 sequence is 16 residues long. V trimming: 6 bases; J trimming: 11 bases; junction bases outside the gene matches: 21. Germline V lookup: CDR1 ENHRY, CDR2 SYGVKD.

The chain links TRBV5-1 to TRBJ1-2; D call uncertain. V shed 4 bases and J shed 12 bases, with 22 bases lying between them. Germline CDR1 is SGHRS and CDR2 is YFSETQ. The CDR3 spans 14 residues. This CDR3 reads CASSRDSPVRYNTF. In nucleotides, the CDR3 is TGCGCCAGCAGCCGCGATTCTCCGGTCCGCTACAACACCTTC.

The genes are TRBV20-1 and TRBJ2-5; D gene unclear. Deletions cut 3 bases from V and 0 bases from J, with 17 bases between. Looked up from germline, CDR1 is DFQATT and CDR2 is SNEGSKA (reference sequence). This CDR3 comprises 16 residues. The CDR3 DNA follows: TGCAGTGCTAGGCCCAGTGGACCGGATTACCAAGAGACCCAGTACTTC. This codes for CSARPSGPDYQETQYF.

This clonotype was seen ten or more times. This chain joins TRBV29-1 and TRBJ2-3; unclear D gene. CDR1 SQVTM and CDR2 ANQGSEA come from the germline V gene. V was clipped by 4 bases and J by 0 bases, with 14 bases between them. This CDR3 comprises 15 residues. CDR3 protein: CSVAAVLGSTDTQYF. Written as DNA, the CDR3 is TGCAGCGTTGCGGCCGTCCTCGGTAGCACAGATACGCAGTATTTT.

The genes are TRBV10-3 and TRBJ2-1; 11 bases match TRBD2. The ends lost 6 bases at V and 0 bases at J; junction bases unmatched: 7. From germline, CDR1 is ENHRY and CDR2 SYGVKD. The CDR3 runs to 17 residues. This CDR3 is CAIRRGLAESSYNEQFF. The CDR3 DNA sequence: TGTGCCATCAGGAGGGGACTAGCGGAAAGCTCCTACAATGAGCAGTTCTTC.

This clonotype was seen more than once but under ten times. The gene calls are TRBV4-2 and TRBJ2-7; no clear D gene. The V gene's germline CDR1 is LGHNA and CDR2 YNFKEQ. Trimming left V 0 bases short and J 0 bases short, with 6 bases between. This CDR3 spans 14 amino acids. CDR3: CASSQDQSSYEQYF. The CDR3 DNA follows: TGTGCCAGCAGCCAAGATCAAAGCTCCTACGAGCAGTACTTC.

This clonotype has only a few counts. The chain couples TRBV6-5 to TRBJ2-1, with TRBD2 as a possible D gene (5 bases). Germline loops: CDR1 MNHEY, CDR2 SVGAGI. This CDR3 region has 12 residues. V was pared by 1 base and J by 9 bases, with 7 bases between. CDR3: CASSYFGGEQFF. CDR3 DNA: TGTGCCAGCAGTTACTTCGGAGGTGAGCAGTTCTTC.

This sequence joins TRBV5-1 and TRBJ2-5; 7 bases map to TRBD1. The J call is in doubt because the DNA end fits TRBJ2-7 better. CDR3 length equals 15 residues. Looked up from germline, CDR1 is SGHRS and CDR2 is YFSETQ. The CDR3 reads CASSLFGTALYEQYF. The CDR3 DNA reads TGCGCCAGCAGCTTGTTCGGGACAGCATTATACGAGCAGTACTTC.

As for this clonotype: The junction differs from germline at one of its ends, possibly a read error. The rearrangement links TRBV28 to TRBJ2-5; TRBD1 might be the D (6 bases). Per the germline V gene, CDR1 is MDHEN and CDR2 is SYDVKM. The CDR3 runs to 15 residues. The CDR3 is CASGFPAAGVETQYF. The DNA for the CDR3 is TGTGCCAGCGGTTTTCCCGCCGCAGGGGTAGAGACCCAGTACTTC.

The rearrangement joins TRBV6-2 or TRBV6-3 to TRBJ2-4; D is tentatively TRBD1 or TRBD2 (5 bases each). Judging by the DNA end, TRBJ2-5 fits better; the J call may be wrong. The CDR3 extends over 14 amino acids. Germline V gene data show CDR1 as MNHEY and CDR2 as SVGEGT. The CDR3 nucleotides read TGTGCCAGCAGAGTTGGGACGGAGCAAGAGACCCAGTACTTC. Residues: CASRVGTEQETQYF.

The chain couples TRBV2 to TRBJ2-1, with D possibly matching TRBD2 (7 bases). This CDR3 comprises 14 residues. Germline V gene data show CDR1 as SNHLY and CDR2 as FYNNEI. V lost 11 bases, J lost 3 bases, and 17 bases lay in between. The CDR3: CAGQDSGIYNEQFF. The CDR3 DNA sequence: TGTGCCGGCCAGGACAGCGGGATCTACAATGAGCAGTTCTTC.

This clonotype has a handful of counts. The J gene is TRBJ1-2, the V gene TRBV2; 8 nucleotides match TRBD1. Germline CDR1 SNHLY, CDR2 FYNNEI. The CDR3 extends over 15 amino acids. The V gene end was trimmed by 5 bases and the J gene end by 4 bases; junction bases not matched to a gene: 9. CDR3 nucleotides: TGTGCCAGCAGTATAACCGGGACAGGTCCCTATGGCTACACCTTC. Its protein is CASSITGTGPYGYTF.

The chain is built from TRBV20-1 and TRBJ2-1; 14 positions match TRBD2. CDR3 length equals 17 residues. The V segment lost 2 bases and the J segment 2 bases; nucleotides outside the gene matches: 5. The germline V gene has CDR1 DFQATT and CDR2 SNEGSKA (reference sequence). CDR3 DNA: TGCAGTGCTAGACCGACTAGCGGGGGGGGAACCTACAATGAGCAGTTCTTC. It is translated as CSARPTSGGGTYNEQFF.

The chain is built from TRBV28 and TRBJ2-1, with D perhaps TRBD1 (5 bases). Trimming removed 4 bases at V and 4 bases at J, with 17 bases between. The length of the CDR3 is 16 residues. Germline lookup yields CDR1 MDHEN and CDR2 SYDVKM. The CDR3 here is CASSSDPVGAYNEQFF. DNA of the CDR3: TGTGCCAGCAGTTCGGACCCGGTTGGGGCTTACAATGAGCAGTTCTTC.

This sequence joins TRBV6-2 or TRBV6-3 and TRBJ1-2, with D possibly matching TRBD1 (6 bases). V was shortened by 6 bases and J by 3 bases, with 8 bases between the two germline ends. This CDR3 is built from 12 residues. Germline CDR1 MNHEY, CDR2 SVGEGT. The CDR3 here is CASRTGYYGYTF. The CDR3, as DNA: TGTGCCAGCAGGACAGGTTACTATGGCTACACCTTC.